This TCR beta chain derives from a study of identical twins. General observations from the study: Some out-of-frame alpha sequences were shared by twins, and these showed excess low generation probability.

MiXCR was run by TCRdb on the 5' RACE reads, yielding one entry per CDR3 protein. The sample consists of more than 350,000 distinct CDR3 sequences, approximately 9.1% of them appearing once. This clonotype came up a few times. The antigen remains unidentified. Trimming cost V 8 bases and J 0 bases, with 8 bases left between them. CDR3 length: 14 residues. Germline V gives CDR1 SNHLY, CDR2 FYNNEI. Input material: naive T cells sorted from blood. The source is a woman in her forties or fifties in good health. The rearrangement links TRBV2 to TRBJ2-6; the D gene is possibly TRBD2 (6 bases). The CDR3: CASGGASGANVLTF. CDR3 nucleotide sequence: TGTGCCAGCGGAGGGGCCTCTGGGGCCAACGTCCTGACTTTC.